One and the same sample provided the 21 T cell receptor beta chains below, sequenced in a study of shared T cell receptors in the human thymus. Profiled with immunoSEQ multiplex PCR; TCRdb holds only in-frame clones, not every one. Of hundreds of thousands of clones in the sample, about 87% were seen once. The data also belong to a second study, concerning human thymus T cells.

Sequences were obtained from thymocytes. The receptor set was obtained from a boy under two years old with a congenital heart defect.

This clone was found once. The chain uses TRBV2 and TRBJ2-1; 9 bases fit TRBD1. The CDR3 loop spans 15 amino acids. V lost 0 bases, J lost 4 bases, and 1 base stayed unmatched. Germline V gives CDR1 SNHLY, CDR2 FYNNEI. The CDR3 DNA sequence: TGTGCCAGCAGTGAAGCGGGACAGGGTTACAATGAGCAGTTCTTC. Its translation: CASSEAGQGYNEQFF.

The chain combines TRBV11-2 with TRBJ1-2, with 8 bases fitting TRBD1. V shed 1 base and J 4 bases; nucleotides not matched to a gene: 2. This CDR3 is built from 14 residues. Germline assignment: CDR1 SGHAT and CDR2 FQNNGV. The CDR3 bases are TGTGCCAGCAGCTTAGGACAGGGGACCTATGGCTACACCTTC. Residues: CASSLGQGTYGYTF.

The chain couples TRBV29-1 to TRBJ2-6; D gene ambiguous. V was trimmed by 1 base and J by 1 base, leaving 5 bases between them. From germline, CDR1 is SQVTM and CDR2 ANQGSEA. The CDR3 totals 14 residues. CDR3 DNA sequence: TGCAGCGTTGAAGCTGTGTCTGGGGCCAACGTCCTGACTTTC. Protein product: CSVEAVSGANVLTF. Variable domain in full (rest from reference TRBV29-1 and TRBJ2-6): SAVISQKPSRDICQRGTSLTIQCQVDSQVTMMFWYRQQPGQSLTLIATANQGSEATYESGFVIDKFPISRPNLTFSTLTVSNMSPEDSSIYLCSVEAVSGANVLTFGAGSRLTVL.

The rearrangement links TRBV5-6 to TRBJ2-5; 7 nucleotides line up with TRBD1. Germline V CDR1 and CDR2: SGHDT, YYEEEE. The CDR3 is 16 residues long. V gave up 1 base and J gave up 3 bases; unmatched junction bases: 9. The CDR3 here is CASSLHRGEMEETQYF. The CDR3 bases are TGTGCCAGCAGCTTGCACAGGGGAGAGATGGAAGAGACCCAGTACTTC.

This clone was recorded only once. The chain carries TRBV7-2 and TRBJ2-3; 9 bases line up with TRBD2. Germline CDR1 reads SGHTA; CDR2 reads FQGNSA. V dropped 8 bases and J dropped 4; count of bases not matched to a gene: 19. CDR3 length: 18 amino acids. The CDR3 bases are TGTGCCAGCCCCCTGGGGGCGGGAGGGTCTAGGCCCCCAGATACGCAGTATTTT. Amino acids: CASPLGAGGSRPPDTQYF.

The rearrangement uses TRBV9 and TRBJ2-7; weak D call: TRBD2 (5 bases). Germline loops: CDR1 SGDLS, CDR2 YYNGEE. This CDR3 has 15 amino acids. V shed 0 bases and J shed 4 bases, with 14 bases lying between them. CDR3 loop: CASSVGASLDYEQYF. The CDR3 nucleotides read TGTGCCAGCAGCGTAGGGGCTAGCCTTGATTACGAGCAGTACTTC.

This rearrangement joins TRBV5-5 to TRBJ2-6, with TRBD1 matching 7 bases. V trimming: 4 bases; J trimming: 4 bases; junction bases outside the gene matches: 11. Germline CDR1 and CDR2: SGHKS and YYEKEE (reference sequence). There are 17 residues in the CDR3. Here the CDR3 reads CASSPTERGPGANVLTF. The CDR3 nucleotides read TGTGCCAGCAGCCCCACGGAGAGGGGGCCAGGGGCCAACGTCCTGACTTTC.

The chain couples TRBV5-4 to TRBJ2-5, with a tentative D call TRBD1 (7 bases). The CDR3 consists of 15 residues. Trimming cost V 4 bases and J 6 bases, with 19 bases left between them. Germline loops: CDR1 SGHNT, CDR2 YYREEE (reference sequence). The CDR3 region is CASSPGGPVGKTQYF. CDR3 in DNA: TGTGCCAGCAGCCCAGGGGGGCCGGTAGGCAAGACCCAGTACTTC.

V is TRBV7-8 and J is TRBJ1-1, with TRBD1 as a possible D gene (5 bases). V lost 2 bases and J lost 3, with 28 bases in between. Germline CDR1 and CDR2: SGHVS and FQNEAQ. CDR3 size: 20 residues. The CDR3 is CASSLPAFAGVRRTDTEAFF. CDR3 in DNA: TGTGCCAGCAGCTTACCTGCTTTTGCGGGGGTCCGACGTACGGACACTGAAGCTTTCTTT.

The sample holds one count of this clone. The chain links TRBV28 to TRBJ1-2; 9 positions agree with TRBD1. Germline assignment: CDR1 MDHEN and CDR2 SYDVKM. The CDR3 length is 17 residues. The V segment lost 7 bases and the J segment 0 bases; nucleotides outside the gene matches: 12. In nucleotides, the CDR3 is TGTGCCAGCACCACCACAGGGGGCCCCCTCTCTAACTATGGCTACACCTTC. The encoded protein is CASTTTGGPLSNYGYTF.

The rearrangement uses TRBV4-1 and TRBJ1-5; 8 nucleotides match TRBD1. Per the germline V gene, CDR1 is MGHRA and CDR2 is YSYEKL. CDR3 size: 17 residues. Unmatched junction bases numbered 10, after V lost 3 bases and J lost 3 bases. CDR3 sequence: CASSQGYRGWNNQPQHF. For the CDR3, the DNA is TGCGCCAGCAGCCAGGGGTACAGGGGGTGGAACAATCAGCCCCAGCATTTT.

The CDR3 DNA reads as TGTGCCAGCAGCCAAGATAGGCAGGGGTCATACGAGCAGTACTTC. Protein sequence: CASSQDRQGSYEQYF. The chain joins TRBV14 to TRBJ2-7; possibly TRBD1 for D (6 bases). Germline V lookup: CDR1 SGHDN, CDR2 FVKESK. This CDR3 comprises 15 residues. V gave up 0 bases and J gave up 4 bases, with 13 bases separating them.

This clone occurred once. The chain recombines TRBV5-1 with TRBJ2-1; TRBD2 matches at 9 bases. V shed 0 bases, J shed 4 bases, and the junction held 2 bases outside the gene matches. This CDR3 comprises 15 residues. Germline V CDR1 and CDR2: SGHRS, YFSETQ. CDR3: CASSLGRGGYNEQFF. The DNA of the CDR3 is TGCGCCAGCAGCTTGGGGCGGGGGGGATACAATGAGCAGTTCTTC.

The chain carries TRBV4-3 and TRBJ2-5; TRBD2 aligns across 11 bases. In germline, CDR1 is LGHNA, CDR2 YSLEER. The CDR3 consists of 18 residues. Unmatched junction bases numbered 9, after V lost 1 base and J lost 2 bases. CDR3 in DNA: TGCGCCAGCAGCCAAGTGGTTAGCGGGGGGGCCTATCAAGAGACCCAGTACTTC. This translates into CASSQVVSGGAYQETQYF.

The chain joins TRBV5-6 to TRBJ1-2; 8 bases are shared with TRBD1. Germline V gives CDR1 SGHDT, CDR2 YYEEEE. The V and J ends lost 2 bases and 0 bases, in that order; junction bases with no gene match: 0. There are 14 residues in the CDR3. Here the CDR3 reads CASSLQGANYGYTF. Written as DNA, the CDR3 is TGTGCCAGCAGCTTACAGGGGGCTAACTATGGCTACACCTTC.

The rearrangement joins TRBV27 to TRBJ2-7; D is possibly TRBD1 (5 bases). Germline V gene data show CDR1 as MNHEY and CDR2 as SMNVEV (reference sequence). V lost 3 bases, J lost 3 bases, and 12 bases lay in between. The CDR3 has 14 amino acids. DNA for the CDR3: TGTGCCAGCAGTTTTGGGCAGGGCTACTACGAGCAGTACTTC. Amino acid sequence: CASSFGQGYYEQYF.

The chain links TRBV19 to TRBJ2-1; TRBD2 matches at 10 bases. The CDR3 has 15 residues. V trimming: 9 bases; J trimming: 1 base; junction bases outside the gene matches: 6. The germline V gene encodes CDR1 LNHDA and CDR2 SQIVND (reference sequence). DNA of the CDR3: TGTGCCAGCCTAGCGGGAGAGGGTTCCTACAATGAGCAGTTCTTC. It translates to CASLAGEGSYNEQFF.

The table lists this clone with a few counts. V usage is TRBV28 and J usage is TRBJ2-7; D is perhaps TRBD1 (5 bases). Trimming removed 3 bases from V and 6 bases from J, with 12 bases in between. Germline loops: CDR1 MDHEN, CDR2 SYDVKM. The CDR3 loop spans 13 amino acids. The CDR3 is CASSFTRDIEQYF. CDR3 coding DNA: TGTGCCAGCAGTTTTACCAGGGATATCGAGCAGTACTTC.

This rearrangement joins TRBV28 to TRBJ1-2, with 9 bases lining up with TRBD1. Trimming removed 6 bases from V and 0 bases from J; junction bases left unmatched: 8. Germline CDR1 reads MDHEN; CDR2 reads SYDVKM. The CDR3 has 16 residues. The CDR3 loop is CASSPQGANSNYGYTF. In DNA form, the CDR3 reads TGTGCCAGCAGCCCACAGGGGGCCAATTCTAACTATGGCTACACCTTC.

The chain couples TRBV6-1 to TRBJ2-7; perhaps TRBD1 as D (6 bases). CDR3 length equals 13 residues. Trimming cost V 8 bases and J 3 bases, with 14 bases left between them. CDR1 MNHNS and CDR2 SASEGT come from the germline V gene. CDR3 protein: CASPADSYYEQYF. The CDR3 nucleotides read TGTGCCAGCCCGGCGGACAGCTACTACGAGCAGTACTTC.

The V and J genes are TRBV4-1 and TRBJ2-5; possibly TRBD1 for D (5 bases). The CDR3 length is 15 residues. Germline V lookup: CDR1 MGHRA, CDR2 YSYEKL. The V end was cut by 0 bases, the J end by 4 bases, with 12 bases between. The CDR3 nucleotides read TGCGCCAGCAGCCAAGAACCAGGGATGGGAGAGACCCAGTACTTC. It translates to CASSQEPGMGETQYF.